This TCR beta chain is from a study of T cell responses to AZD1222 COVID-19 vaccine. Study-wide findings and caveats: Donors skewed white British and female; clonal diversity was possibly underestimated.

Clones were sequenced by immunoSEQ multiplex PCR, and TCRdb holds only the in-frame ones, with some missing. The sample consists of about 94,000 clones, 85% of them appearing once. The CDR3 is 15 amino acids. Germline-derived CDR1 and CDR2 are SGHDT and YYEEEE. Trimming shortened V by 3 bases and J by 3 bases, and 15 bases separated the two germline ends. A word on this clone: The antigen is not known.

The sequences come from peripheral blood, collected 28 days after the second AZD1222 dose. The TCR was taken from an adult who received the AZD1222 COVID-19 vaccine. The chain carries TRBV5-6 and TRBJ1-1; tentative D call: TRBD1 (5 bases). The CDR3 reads CASSYRNWGDTEAFF. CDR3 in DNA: TGTGCCAGCAGCTACAGGAATTGGGGGGACACTGAAGCTTTCTTT.